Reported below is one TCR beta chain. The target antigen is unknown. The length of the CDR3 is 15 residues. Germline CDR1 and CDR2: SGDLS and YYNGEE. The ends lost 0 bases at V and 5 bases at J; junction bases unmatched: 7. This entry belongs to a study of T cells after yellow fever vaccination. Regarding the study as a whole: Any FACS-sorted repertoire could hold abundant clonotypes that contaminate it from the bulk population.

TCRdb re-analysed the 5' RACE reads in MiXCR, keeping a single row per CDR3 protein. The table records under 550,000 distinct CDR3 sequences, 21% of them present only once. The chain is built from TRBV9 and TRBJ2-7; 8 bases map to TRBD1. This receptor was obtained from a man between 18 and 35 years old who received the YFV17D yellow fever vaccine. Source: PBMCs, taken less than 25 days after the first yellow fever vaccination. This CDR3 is CASSVEAGGPNEQYF. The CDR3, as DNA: TGTGCCAGCAGCGTAGAGGCAGGGGGCCCAAACGAGCAGTACTTC.